The 10 T cell receptor beta chains given below trace back to one sample, sequenced in a study of response to subunit inactivated influenza vaccine. TCRdb re-analysed the RT-PCR reads in MiXCR, keeping a single row per CDR3 protein. The profile shows 500,000 to 600,000 distinct CDR3 sequences, 12% of them singletons. Material: PBMCs from blood, obtained on the day of vaccination. These TCRs come from a man between 50 and 59 years old who received an inactivated influenza vaccine.

This clonotype was detected a few times. CDR3 protein: CASSEGGFNQPQHF. The CDR3 DNA follows: TGTGCCAGCAGTGAAGGAGGGTTCAATCAGCCCCAGCATTTT. The chain employs TRBV6-4 and TRBJ1-5, with D unclear. This CDR3 region has 14 residues. The germline CDR1 and CDR2 sequences are MRHNA and SNTAGT. Trimming shortened V by 3 bases and J by 3 bases, and 9 bases separated the two germline ends.

This clonotype came up many times. The genes are TRBV3-1 and TRBJ2-2; 8 bases align to TRBD1. Germline CDR1 is LGHDT and CDR2 is YNNKEL (reference sequence). The J segment lost 7 bases and the V segment lost 6 bases, leaving 13 bases of the junction unmatched. The CDR3 is made up of 16 amino acids. The CDR3 DNA sequence: TGTGCCAGCAGACCCACCGGGACAGGCCAAAACGGGGAGCTGTTTTTT. Protein: CASRPTGTGQNGELFF.

This clonotype was detected only a few times. This sequence joins TRBV6-2 or TRBV6-3 and TRBJ2-7; D gene unclear. The germline gives CDR1 MNHEY, CDR2 SVGEGT. With 0 bases removed from V and 3 bases from J, the gap between germline ends came to 12 bases. CDR3 length: 15 amino acids. The CDR3 DNA follows: TGTGCCAGCAGTTACTCGCAGGTTCTTCTCTACGAGCAGTACTTC. It codes for CASSYSQVLLYEQYF.

This chain joins TRBV7-2 and TRBJ2-7, with 8 bases identical to TRBD2. This CDR3 is built from 15 residues. Germline V gives CDR1 SGHTA, CDR2 FQGNSA. With V trimmed by 8 bases and J by 2 bases, 11 bases remained unmatched. CDR3 protein: CASRDRASGPYEQYF. As DNA, the CDR3 is TGTGCCAGCCGGGATAGGGCTAGCGGGCCCTACGAGCAGTACTTC.

This clonotype appeared many times. The rearrangement links TRBV7-2 to TRBJ2-2; D is perhaps TRBD2 (5 bases). The V gene's germline CDR1 is SGHTA and CDR2 FQGNSA. V gave up 6 bases and J gave up 0 bases, with 11 bases separating them. This CDR3 region has 15 residues. The CDR3 loop reads CASRKSGTNTGELFF. DNA of the CDR3: TGTGCCAGCAGGAAGAGCGGAACGAACACCGGGGAGCTGTTTTTT.

The chain recombines TRBV30 with TRBJ1-2; D not resolved. Per germline, CDR1 GTSNPN and CDR2 SVGIG (reference sequence). CDR3 length: 15 residues. Trimming cost V 3 bases and J 0 bases, with 14 bases left between them. The CDR3 bases are TGTGCCTGGAGCCCCCCCTTCGGCCCTAACTATGGCTACACCTTC. Protein product: CAWSPPFGPNYGYTF.

This clonotype has more than one count but fewer than ten. This sequence joins TRBV6-2 or TRBV6-3 and TRBJ1-1; D is undetermined. The germline V and J ends were trimmed by 8 bases and 3 bases, with 13 bases remaining between them. The CDR3 length is 13 residues. From germline, CDR1 is MNHEY and CDR2 SVGEGT. The CDR3 is CASGSDPYTEAFF. DNA for the CDR3: TGTGCCAGCGGGTCCGACCCATACACTGAAGCTTTCTTT.

V usage is TRBV20-1 and J usage is TRBJ2-1; tentative D call: TRBD2 (6 bases). The CDR3 extends over 15 amino acids. CDR1 and CDR2 from the germline V gene are DFQATT and SNEGSKA (reference sequence). V lost 5 bases, J lost 4 bases, and 18 bases lay in between. Here the CDR3 DNA reads TGCAGTGCTCCTATCCCGGGGAGGCTTTACAATGAGCAGTTCTTC. Its protein is CSAPIPGRLYNEQFF.

This chain joins TRBV28 and TRBJ2-2; the D gene is possibly TRBD1 (6 bases). The CDR3 has 16 amino acids. Germline loops: CDR1 MDHEN, CDR2 SYDVKM. V lost 3 bases, J lost 5 bases, and 16 bases lay in between. The CDR3 reads CASSLVTGLVTGELFF. The CDR3 coding sequence is TGTGCCAGCAGTTTGGTAACAGGGTTGGTTACCGGGGAGCTGTTTTTT.

The chain employs TRBV11-2 and TRBJ2-7; D is perhaps TRBD1 (6 bases). Between the trimmed V and J ends, which lost 3 bases and 4 bases, there was a span of 13 bases. CDR1 and CDR2 from the germline V gene are SGHAT and FQNNGV. This CDR3 region has 14 residues. DNA of the CDR3: TGTGCCAGCAGCTTGGCACAGGGAACTTACGAGCAGTACTTC. Amino acid sequence: CASSLAQGTYEQYF.